These 26 T cell receptor beta chains share one sample of origin, sequenced in a study of blood T cell repertoires in COVID-19. Sequencing used immunoSEQ multiplex PCR; TCRdb keeps in-frame clones, though not all of them. The data hold around 41,000 clones, with approximately 90% observed a single time. Sequencing input: peripheral blood. These receptors were taken from a young woman in a cohort sampled during active COVID-19.

The gene calls are TRBV18 and TRBJ2-5; tentatively, D is TRBD2 (5 bases). Germline V lookup: CDR1 KGHSH, CDR2 LQKENI. CDR3 length: 11 amino acids. The V end was cut by 6 bases, the J end by 5 bases, with 7 bases between. The CDR3 DNA reads as TGTGCCAGCTCCCCGGGGGAGACCCAGTACTTC. It specifies CASSPGETQYF.

The chain joins TRBV14 to TRBJ2-1; D unclear. Germline V CDR1 and CDR2: SGHDN, FVKESK. The CDR3 runs 13 residues. Trimming pared 0 bases from V and 7 bases from J, leaving 7 bases between. CDR3 protein: CASSQDRLNEQFF. Written as DNA, the CDR3 is TGTGCCAGCAGCCAAGACCGGTTGAATGAGCAGTTCTTC.

The rearrangement joins TRBV5-8 to TRBJ2-2; D is unresolved. CDR1 and CDR2 from the germline V gene are SGHTS and YDEGEE. CDR3 size: 13 residues. Trimming pared 5 bases from V and 0 bases from J, leaving 5 bases between. The CDR3 region has the DNA TGTGCCAGCAGGCGGTCGAACACCGGGGAGCTGTTTTTT. Encoded protein: CASRRSNTGELFF.

The V call is TRBV19, the J call TRBJ2-7, with D hard to call. This CDR3 is built from 13 residues. Germline assignment: CDR1 LNHDA and CDR2 SQIVND (reference sequence). Trimming left V 3 bases short and J 1 base short, with 7 bases between. The CDR3 DNA follows: TGTGCCAGTAGTATGGCCCAGTCCTACGAGCAGTACTTC. As protein: CASSMAQSYEQYF.

V gene TRBV18 combines with J gene TRBJ2-1, with D perhaps matching TRBD2 (6 bases). This CDR3 region has 15 residues. CDR1 is KGHSH and CDR2 is LQKENI in the germline V gene. V was cut by 3 bases and J by 1 base, with 10 bases left in between. CDR3 in amino acids: CASSPWDLSYNEQFF. In DNA form, the CDR3 reads TGTGCCAGCTCACCTTGGGACTTATCCTACAATGAGCAGTTCTTC. Variable domain in full (rest from reference TRBV18 and TRBJ2-1): NAGVMQNPRHLVRRRGQEARLRCSPMKGHSHVYWYRQLPEEGLKFMVYLQKENIIDESGMPKERFSAEFPKEGPSILRIQQVVRGDSAAYFCASSPWDLSYNEQFFGPGTRLTVL.

The J gene is TRBJ1-5, the V gene TRBV27; no reliable D call. Germline CDR1 is MNHEY and CDR2 is SMNVEV (reference sequence). This CDR3 comprises 15 residues. The V end was cut by 3 bases, the J end by 4 bases, with 13 bases between. In nucleotides, the CDR3 is TGTGCCAGCAGTTTGGCCGGGGTTCGGAATCAGCCCCAGCATTTT. It is translated as CASSLAGVRNQPQHF.

The CDR3 DNA sequence: TGTGCCACCAGTGATCTCTCTCGGCGGCAGGAGGGCGCCGGGGAGCTGTTTTTT. Translated, it gives CATSDLSRRQEGAGELFF. J is TRBJ2-2 and V is TRBV24-1, with a possible D match to TRBD2 (6 bases). V lost 3 bases and J lost 6, with 22 bases in between. The CDR3 is 18 residues long. Germline V gene lookup returns CDR1 KGHDR and CDR2 SFDVKD.

The chain is built from TRBV4-1 and TRBJ2-2; possibly TRBD2 for D (5 bases). V was shortened by 1 base and J by 4 bases, with 19 bases between the two germline ends. The germline gives CDR1 MGHRA, CDR2 YSYEKL. This CDR3 is 18 amino acids long. In nucleotides, the CDR3 is TGCGCCAGCAGCCAAGCTGAGGACTCCTGGGATAGCACCGGGGAGCTGTTTTTT. It encodes CASSQAEDSWDSTGELFF.

This clone was seen only once. The chain joins TRBV13 to TRBJ2-5; no clear D gene. Trimming took 2 bases from V and 5 from J, leaving 6 bases between them. The CDR3 runs to 12 residues. Germline V lookup: CDR1 PRHDT, CDR2 FYEKMQ (reference sequence). This chain's CDR3 is CASSLSAETQYF. The CDR3 DNA reads TGTGCCAGCAGCTTATCCGCGGAGACCCAGTACTTC.

V is TRBV30 and J is TRBJ1-2; D may be TRBD1 (6 bases). V lost 5 bases and J 7 bases, leaving 14 bases between the germline ends. The CDR3 has 12 amino acids. Per the germline V gene, CDR1 is GTSNPN and CDR2 is SVGIG (reference sequence). The CDR3 nucleotides read TGTGCCTGGTCTGGGGGGGGGCTTGGCTACACCTTC. Its protein is CAWSGGGLGYTF.

V usage is TRBV20-1 and J usage is TRBJ2-7; possibly TRBD2 for D (6 bases). V was clipped by 6 bases and J by 3 bases, with 9 bases between them. The CDR3 consists of 11 residues. CDR1 and CDR2 from the germline V gene are DFQATT and SNEGSKA (reference sequence). The CDR3 reads CSARRGYEQYF. The CDR3 nucleotides are TGCAGTGCCCGGAGGGGCTACGAGCAGTACTTC.

The chain couples TRBV11-3 to TRBJ2-7; D ambiguous. Germline V gene data show CDR1 as SGHNT and CDR2 as YENEEA. This CDR3 comprises 13 residues. V shed 5 bases and J shed 7 bases, with 15 bases lying between them. The DNA of the CDR3 is TGTGCCAGCAGCCCCGCCCAATTTCGGGAGCAGTACTTC. It translates to CASSPAQFREQYF.

This chain connects TRBV28 to TRBJ2-7; D is perhaps TRBD1 (7 bases). Germline V gives CDR1 MDHEN, CDR2 SYDVKM. Trimming stripped 4 bases from V and 5 bases from J, with 21 bases between. The CDR3 runs 16 residues. Written as DNA, the CDR3 is TGTGCCAGCAGTTCCCTCAGCCGACAGGGAGGTAACGAGCAGTACTTC. Its translation is CASSSLSRQGGNEQYF.

This sequence joins TRBV4-1 and TRBJ1-6; TRBD1 agrees at 7 bases. The CDR3 consists of 19 residues. CDR1 and CDR2 (germline): MGHRA, YSYEKL. V lost 2 bases and J lost 7; bases outside the gene matches: 17. Here the CDR3 DNA reads TGCGCCAGCAGCCAAACCACCCCCCGAACAGGGGTCGGCAATTCACCCCTCCACTTT. This codes for CASSQTTPRTGVGNSPLHF.

The rearrangement uses TRBV19 and TRBJ2-3; D remains ambiguous. The V gene's germline CDR1 is LNHDA and CDR2 SQIVND (reference sequence). Trimming left V 6 bases short and J 0 bases short, with 7 bases between. The CDR3 is 13 residues long. In DNA, the CDR3 is TGTGCCAGTAGGGCGACTAGCACAGATACGCAGTATTTT. Its protein product is CASRATSTDTQYF.

The chain links TRBV11-1 to TRBJ1-3; D call uncertain. V gave up 10 bases and J gave up 2 bases, with 12 bases separating them. The length of the CDR3 is 13 residues. Germline lookup yields CDR1 SGHAT and CDR2 FQDESV (reference sequence). CDR3 region: CATGTGTGNTIYF. In nucleotides, the CDR3 is TGTGCCACCGGAACCGGGACTGGAAACACCATATATTTT.

J is TRBJ1-3 and V is TRBV18; possibly TRBD1 for D (5 bases). Germline V gives CDR1 KGHSH, CDR2 LQKENI. CDR3 size: 16 residues. The V and J ends lost 0 bases and 1 base respectively, with 10 bases between them. CDR3: CASSPPRQSSGNTIYF. CDR3 bases: TGTGCCAGCTCACCACCCCGACAGTCTTCTGGAAACACCATATATTTT.

The V gene is TRBV3-1 (or the pseudogene TRBV3-2), the J gene TRBJ1-1, with D possibly matching TRBD1 (6 bases). Germline lookup yields CDR1 LGHDT and CDR2 YNNKEL (reference sequence). The V end lost 11 bases, the J end lost 1 base, and 20 bases lay between the germline ends. The CDR3 covers 15 residues. As DNA, the CDR3 is TGTGCCGTTCAAGGGTATAGGGGGGGGAACACTGAAGCTTTCTTT. Translating it yields CAVQGYRGGNTEAFF.

This sequence joins TRBV19 and TRBJ2-7; a weak D match, TRBD2 (6 bases). The CDR3 consists of 15 residues. The germline V gene encodes CDR1 LNHDA and CDR2 SQIVND (reference sequence). The V end was cut by 2 bases, the J end by 3 bases, with 14 bases between. CDR3 region: CASSIKGTYFYEQYF. The CDR3, as DNA: TGTGCCAGTAGTATAAAGGGGACTTACTTCTACGAGCAGTACTTC.

The V call is TRBV19, the J call TRBJ2-3, with 11 bases fitting TRBD2. V gave up 3 bases and J gave up 6 bases; unmatched junction bases: 5. CDR1 and CDR2 from the germline V gene are LNHDA and SQIVND (reference sequence). The length of the CDR3 is 15 residues. CDR3 region: CASSILAGGADTQYF. For the CDR3, the DNA is TGTGCCAGTAGTATCCTAGCGGGAGGCGCGGATACGCAGTATTTT.

The chain uses TRBV19 and TRBJ2-3, with TRBD2 identical over 10 bases. In germline, CDR1 is LNHDA, CDR2 SQIVND (reference sequence). The J segment lost 0 bases and the V segment lost 1 base, leaving 4 bases of the junction unmatched. The CDR3 loop spans 17 amino acids. CDR3 region: CASSIGGLASSTDTQYF. For the CDR3, the DNA is TGTGCCAGTAGTATAGGGGGACTAGCGTCAAGCACAGATACGCAGTATTTT.

V is TRBV2 and J is TRBJ2-7; 9 bases map to TRBD1. CDR1 is SNHLY and CDR2 is FYNNEI in the germline V gene. This CDR3 is 13 amino acids long. Trimming took 6 bases from V and 5 from J; bases not matched to a gene: 5. The CDR3, as DNA: TGTGCCAGCAGCGGGACAGGGACTCACGAGCAGTACTTC. This encodes CASSGTGTHEQYF.

The rearrangement joins TRBV11-2 to TRBJ1-1; D perhaps matches TRBD1 (6 bases). CDR3 size: 16 residues. Germline loops: CDR1 SGHAT, CDR2 FQNNGV. With 5 bases removed from V and 1 base from J, the gap between germline ends came to 17 bases. This CDR3 reads CASSPPGHRTNTEAFF. CDR3 DNA sequence: TGTGCCAGCAGCCCACCGGGACACCGGACGAACACTGAAGCTTTCTTT.

V usage is TRBV9 and J usage is TRBJ2-1; 8 bases line up with TRBD2. V shed 4 bases, J shed 2 bases, and the junction held 8 bases outside the gene matches. Germline V gives CDR1 SGDLS, CDR2 YYNGEE. The CDR3 totals 16 residues. The CDR3 is CASSPPLAGAYNEQFF. The CDR3 region has the DNA TGTGCCAGCAGCCCTCCGCTAGCGGGCGCCTACAATGAGCAGTTCTTC. Using reference TRBV9 and TRBJ2-1 for the parts outside the CDR3, the full variable domain is DSGVTQTPKHLITATGQRVTLRCSPRSGDLSVYWYQQSLDQGLQFLIQYYNGEERAKGNILERFSAQQFPDLHSELNLSSLELGDSALYFCASSPPLAGAYNEQFFGPGTRLTVL.

The chain is built from TRBV5-4 and TRBJ2-1; TRBD2 is a possible D gene (6 bases). CDR3 length equals 15 residues. The V end lost 2 bases, the J end lost 1 base, and 10 bases lay between the germline ends. Germline CDR1 is SGHNT and CDR2 is YYREEE (reference sequence). This CDR3 reads CASSFVTRSYNEQFF. CDR3 DNA: TGTGCCAGCAGCTTCGTGACTAGGTCCTACAATGAGCAGTTCTTC.

V usage is TRBV5-3 and J usage is TRBJ1-5; D is ambiguous. TRBV5-3 falls under the ORF class, with uncertain function. The CDR3 consists of 14 residues. V was cut by 0 bases and J by 0 bases, with 4 bases left in between. For the CDR3, the DNA is TGTGCCAGAAGCTTGGTGTATAGCAATCAGCCCCAGCATTTT. It specifies CARSLVYSNQPQHF.